Presented here are 32 T cell receptor beta chains from one specimen sequenced in a study of blood T cells in healthy people across ages. A sample-barcoded 5' primer and a J-beta primer mix were used in a second PCR of about 7 to 11 cycles. TCRdb reanalysed the 5' RACE reads using MiXCR and keeps one entry per CDR3 protein. The sample shows some 1,800,000 distinct CDR3 sequences, around 42% of them seen only once. Sample: blood. These receptors all come from a human donor in good health.

The rearrangement links TRBV6-6 to TRBJ1-5; 8 bases agree with TRBD1. Germline V CDR1 and CDR2: MNHNY, SVGAGI (reference sequence). The length of the CDR3 is 15 residues. V lost 2 bases, J lost 5 bases, and 5 bases stayed unmatched. In DNA form, the CDR3 reads TGTGCCAGCAGTTACGCCAGGGGGCCAGATCAGCCCCAGCATTTT. This sequence encodes CASSYARGPDQPQHF.

This clonotype was found once. The J gene is TRBJ1-2, the V gene TRBV7-3; 9 bases are shared with TRBD1. Unmatched junction bases numbered 4, after V lost 1 base and J lost 7 bases. CDR1 and CDR2 from the germline V gene are SGHTA and FQGTGA. The CDR3 is 14 residues long. Here the CDR3 DNA reads TGTGCCAGCAGCTTAATGGGACAGGGAACTGGCTACACCTTC. Translated, it gives CASSLMGQGTGYTF. The complete variable domain, with remaining parts taken from reference TRBV7-3 and TRBJ1-2, reads GAGVSQTPSNKVTEKGKYVELRCDPISGHTALYWYRQSLGQGPEFLIYFQGTGAADDSGLPNDRFFAVRPEGSVSTLKIQRTERGDSAVYLCASSLMGQGTGYTFGSGTRLTVV.

The chain has TRBV12-3 or TRBV12-4 and TRBJ2-1, with 9 bases aligning to TRBD2. The CDR3 has 17 residues. The J segment lost 0 bases and the V segment lost 5 bases, leaving 8 bases of the junction unmatched. The DNA for the CDR3 is TGTGCCAGCAGTCACCCCAAAGCGGGGGGCTCCTACAATGAGCAGTTCTTC. Protein sequence: CASSHPKAGGSYNEQFF.

The chain has TRBV7-9 and TRBJ2-4; D possibly corresponds to TRBD2 (6 bases). Per the germline V gene, CDR1 is SEHNR and CDR2 is FQNEAQ (reference sequence). V was cut by 2 bases and J by 5 bases, with 22 bases left in between. The CDR3 runs to 18 residues. The DNA of the CDR3 is TGTGCCAGCAGCTTACCAAGAGGGGCAGGGACTCACCAAAACATTCAGTACTTC. It encodes CASSLPRGAGTHQNIQYF.

V usage is TRBV27 and J usage is TRBJ2-7; possible D gene TRBD1, 5 bases. Germline CDR1 MNHEY, CDR2 SMNVEV (reference sequence). V lost 7 bases and J lost 3, with 34 bases in between. The CDR3 runs to 20 residues. The CDR3 DNA reads TGTGCCAGCAAAACCATTACCGATGGAGTGGGCGACATTAGGGGCTACGAGCAGTACTTC. Translated: CASKTITDGVGDIRGYEQYF.

CDR3 bases: TGTGCCAGCAGAAAGGGAGGGGGCAGGGAGACCCAGTACTTC. Encoded protein: CASRKGGGRETQYF. The V and J genes are TRBV6-2 or TRBV6-3 and TRBJ2-5; D may match TRBD1 or TRBD2 (7 bases each). CDR3 size: 14 residues. V was pared by 6 bases and J by 5 bases, with 16 bases between. Germline lookup yields CDR1 MNHEY and CDR2 SVGEGT.

This sequence joins TRBV6-5 and TRBJ2-1; 8 nucleotides line up with TRBD1. This CDR3 is built from 17 residues. Losses at the gene ends were 2 bases for V and 2 bases for J; bases not matched to a gene: 8. Germline values: CDR1 MNHEY, CDR2 SVGAGI. The CDR3 nucleotides read TGTGCCAGCAGTTACCAGCTACAGGGGGGCCCCTACAATGAGCAGTTCTTC. Translating it yields CASSYQLQGGPYNEQFF.

This clonotype was seen only a few times. The chain joins TRBV4-1 to TRBJ2-7; a weak D match, TRBD2 (6 bases). Germline-derived CDR1 and CDR2 are MGHRA and YSYEKL. There are 15 residues in the CDR3. V gave up 0 bases and J gave up 2 bases, with 11 bases separating them. The CDR3 loop reads CASSQEPGGTYEQYF. The CDR3 DNA sequence: TGCGCCAGCAGCCAAGAGCCCGGGGGAACCTACGAGCAGTACTTC.

The chain carries TRBV2 and TRBJ2-3, with D possibly TRBD1 on 6 matching bases. This CDR3 comprises 17 residues. Trimming stripped 4 bases from V and 5 bases from J, with 22 bases between. The germline gives CDR1 SNHLY, CDR2 FYNNEI. In DNA form, the CDR3 reads TGTGCCAGCAGTGCGGCTGGGGACATCCGGGCGGTAGATACGCAGTATTTT. Its protein product is CASSAAGDIRAVDTQYF.

This chain links TRBV11-2 with TRBJ2-1; D not resolved. Germline V gives CDR1 SGHAT, CDR2 FQNNGV. Trimming shortened V by 0 bases and J by 4 bases, and 7 bases separated the two germline ends. There are 14 residues in the CDR3. The CDR3 is CASSLDLQYNEQFF. The CDR3 nucleotides read TGTGCCAGCAGCTTAGATCTACAGTACAATGAGCAGTTCTTC.

The chain recombines TRBV20-1 with TRBJ1-2; TRBD1 agrees at 10 bases. Per the germline V gene, CDR1 is DFQATT and CDR2 is SNEGSKA (reference sequence). J gave up 4 bases and V 5 bases, and 7 bases lay outside the gene matches. This CDR3 contains 14 residues. The CDR3 region has the DNA TGCAGTGCTGACCCGGGACAGGGGATCTATGGCTACACCTTC. Amino acid sequence: CSADPGQGIYGYTF.

The V call is TRBV11-3, the J call TRBJ1-6; tentatively, D is TRBD1 (6 bases). Germline V CDR1 and CDR2: SGHNT, YENEEA. V gave up 2 bases and J gave up 4 bases, with 9 bases separating them. This CDR3 is built from 15 residues. The CDR3 region has the DNA TGTGCCAGCAGCTTATATGGACAGTATAATTCACCCCTCCACTTT. Translating it yields CASSLYGQYNSPLHF.

The gene calls are TRBV24-1 and TRBJ1-5, with unresolved D. V shed 3 bases and J shed 0 bases, with 5 bases lying between them. The length of the CDR3 is 14 residues. The germline CDR1 and CDR2 sequences are KGHDR and SFDVKD. CDR3 sequence reads: CATSDRVSNQPQHF. In nucleotides, the CDR3 is TGTGCCACCAGTGATCGGGTTAGCAATCAGCCCCAGCATTTT.

About this clonotype: Possible read error: a much larger clone is one base away. The chain uses TRBV29-1 and TRBJ2-4; D gene ambiguous. The end of the DNA aligns better with TRBJ2-5, so the J call may be wrong. CDR3 size: 14 residues. Germline CDR1 reads SQVTM; CDR2 reads ANQGSEA. The chain's CDR3 is CSVGAAPLQGTQYF. The CDR3 nucleotides are TGCAGCGTTGGGGCAGCACCGCTACAAGGGACCCAGTACTTC.

This clonotype was seen repeatedly, ten times or more. V and J are TRBV7-8 and TRBJ1-2; 9 nucleotides match TRBD1. With V trimmed by 5 bases and J by 6 bases, 10 bases remained unmatched. This CDR3 region has 15 residues. CDR1 is SGHVS, CDR2 FQNEAQ, per germline. Written as DNA, the CDR3 is TGTGCCAGCAGCGGCCGCCGGGACAGGGATCATGGCTACACCTTC. Translation gives CASSGRRDRDHGYTF.

This clonotype was detected only a few times. The CDR3 spells CASSLWRLLDGTSSYEQYF. CDR3 nucleotides: TGTGCCAGCAGTTTATGGAGGTTGTTGGATGGGACTAGCTCCTACGAGCAGTACTTC. The V gene is TRBV28, the J gene TRBJ2-7; 8 bases match TRBD2. Looked up from germline, CDR1 is MDHEN and CDR2 is SYDVKM. This CDR3 is built from 19 residues. Germline trimming cut 0 bases from V and 0 bases from J; bases unmatched to any gene: 13.

The rearrangement uses TRBV6-5 and TRBJ2-7; TRBD2 might be the D (6 bases). Trimming took off 5 bases at V and 3 bases at J, with 14 bases between the two ends. The germline V gene has CDR1 MNHEY and CDR2 SVGAGI. CDR3 length: 14 amino acids. The CDR3 sequence is CASSTLEGLYEQYF. The CDR3 DNA reads TGTGCCAGCAGTACCCTCGAGGGACTCTACGAGCAGTACTTC.

In this sample, this clonotype turned up many times. This rearrangement joins TRBV7-2 to TRBJ2-3; D call uncertain. CDR3 size: 13 residues. V was shortened by 4 bases and J by 0 bases, with 5 bases between the two germline ends. Germline loops: CDR1 SGHTA, CDR2 FQGNSA. CDR3 region: CASSYTSTDTQYF. The CDR3 coding sequence is TGTGCCAGCAGCTATACTAGCACAGATACGCAGTATTTT.

The sample holds one count of this clonotype. This rearrangement joins TRBV7-9 to TRBJ2-5; 10 bases map to TRBD2. The CDR3 length is 17 residues. CDR1 and CDR2 (germline): SEHNR, FQNEAQ (reference sequence). The V segment lost 2 bases and the J segment 4 bases; nucleotides outside the gene matches: 10. CDR3 region: CASSLQGLAGASETQYF. The CDR3 region has the DNA TGTGCCAGCAGCTTACAGGGGCTAGCGGGGGCGTCAGAGACCCAGTACTTC.

This clonotype was seen a few times. Relative to the germline gene, one junction end is altered; a read error may explain this. The V gene is TRBV12-3 or TRBV12-4, the J gene TRBJ2-5; D is ambiguous. The length of the CDR3 is 11 residues. The CDR3 DNA reads TGTGTCAGCAGTTTGTGGGAGACCCAGTACTTC. This codes for CVSSLWETQYF.

This clonotype was detected a few times. This chain joins TRBV7-8 and TRBJ2-5; 10 bases match TRBD1. The DNA end is a closer match to TRBJ2-7, so the J assignment may be wrong. Germline-derived CDR1 and CDR2 are SGHVS and FQNEAQ. This CDR3 has 13 residues. The DNA for the CDR3 is TGTGCCAGCAGAGGGACAGGGGCGGACGAGCAGTACTTC. It yields the protein CASRGTGADEQYF.

There are a few counts of this clonotype. J is TRBJ2-7 and V is TRBV2; D ambiguous. Germline loops: CDR1 SNHLY, CDR2 FYNNEI. Trimming shortened V by 3 bases and J by 2 bases, and 8 bases separated the two germline ends. The length of the CDR3 is 13 residues. The DNA of the CDR3 is TGTGCCAGCAGTGAGGGCGGACCCTACGAGCAGTACTTC. It is translated as CASSEGGPYEQYF.

As for this clonotype: At one of its ends the junction is not consistent with the germline gene, which may arise from a read error. The chain combines TRBV7-2 with TRBJ2-4; D possibly corresponds to TRBD1 (6 bases). CDR1 is SGHTA and CDR2 is FQGNSA in the germline V gene. The CDR3 has 16 amino acids. In DNA form, the CDR3 reads TGTGTCAGCAGCCCCCAGACAGGAAGAGCCAAAAACATTCAGTACTTC. Encoded protein: CVSSPQTGRAKNIQYF.

Only a few counts were recorded for this clonotype. The chain links TRBV20-1 to TRBJ1-6; D gene unclear. Trimming shortened V by 6 bases and J by 12 bases, and 3 bases separated the two germline ends. The CDR3 is 8 residues long. Germline V gene data show CDR1 as DFQATT and CDR2 as SNEGSKA (reference sequence). In nucleotides, the CDR3 is TGCAGTGCGGGACCCCTCCACTTT. Protein product: CSAGPLHF.

A note on this clonotype: The junction departs from germline at one end; a sequencing error may be responsible. V is TRBV6-5 and J is TRBJ2-7; D is perhaps TRBD2 (5 bases). The CDR3 extends over 14 amino acids. Germline lookup yields CDR1 MNHEY and CDR2 SVGAGI. CDR3 region: CASRVSAWRYGQYF. CDR3 in DNA: TGTGCCAGCAGGGTCTCAGCATGGAGGTACGGGCAGTACTTC.

This clonotype was counted a few times. The rearrangement joins TRBV28 to TRBJ2-5; 10 bases agree with TRBD1. CDR1 and CDR2 (germline): MDHEN, SYDVKM. After removal of 3 bases from V and 3 bases from J, the junction contained 4 bases not matched to a gene. This CDR3 spans 15 amino acids. The CDR3 sequence: CASSFGQGGEETQYF. CDR3 bases: TGTGCCAGCAGTTTCGGACAGGGGGGAGAAGAGACCCAGTACTTC.

The chain uses TRBV9 and TRBJ1-4; D gene ambiguous. The CDR3 runs to 14 residues. CDR1 and CDR2 from the germline V gene are SGDLS and YYNGEE. The V end was cut by 0 bases, the J end by 8 bases, with 11 bases between. CDR3 DNA: TGTGCCAGCAGCGTAGGAGGACGGCTCGAAAAACTGTTTTTT. Its translation: CASSVGGRLEKLFF.

This chain uses TRBV27 with TRBJ1-1, with D maybe TRBD1 (5 bases). The germline gives CDR1 MNHEY, CDR2 SMNVEV (reference sequence). The CDR3 runs to 13 residues. Trimming cost V 3 bases and J 11 bases, with 16 bases left between them. CDR3 in DNA: TGTGCCAGCAGTTTTGCCGGGGGAGACTTGGCTTTCTTT. It encodes CASSFAGGDLAFF.

This clonotype was observed many times. The chain employs TRBV11-2 and TRBJ2-5; 9 bases line up with TRBD1. With 3 bases clipped from V and 5 bases from J, the junction kept 7 bases outside the gene matches. The germline gives CDR1 SGHAT, CDR2 FQNNGV. The CDR3 is made up of 15 amino acids. CDR3 sequence (DNA): TGTGCCAGCAGCTTCGGTTACAGGGGGCTTGAGACCCAGTACTTC. This sequence encodes CASSFGYRGLETQYF.

V and J are TRBV20-1 and TRBJ1-4, with TRBD1 matching over 7 bases. The CDR3 runs 14 residues. Per germline, CDR1 DFQATT and CDR2 SNEGSKA (reference sequence). J lost 8 bases, V lost 5 bases, and 11 bases had no gene match. The CDR3 sequence is CSAEGAYTGEKLFF. For the CDR3, the DNA is TGCAGTGCTGAGGGGGCCTACACAGGGGAAAAACTGTTTTTT.

This chain links TRBV2 with TRBJ1-4; D is uncertain. Germline V gene lookup returns CDR1 SNHLY and CDR2 FYNNEI. Trimming took off 5 bases at V and 6 bases at J, with 13 bases between the two ends. The CDR3 spans 14 residues. The CDR3 sequence is CASSREKGYEKLFF. CDR3 bases: TGTGCCAGCAGTAGAGAGAAGGGCTATGAAAAACTGTTTTTT.

This clonotype was detected only a few times. This sequence joins TRBV20-1 and TRBJ2-6; D unclear. Trimming took off 0 bases at V and 4 bases at J, with 7 bases between the two ends. CDR1 DFQATT and CDR2 SNEGSKA come from the germline V gene (reference sequence). The CDR3 spans 14 residues. CDR3 residues: CSARDLRGANVLTF. The CDR3 region has the DNA TGCAGTGCTAGAGATTTAAGGGGGGCCAACGTCCTGACTTTC.